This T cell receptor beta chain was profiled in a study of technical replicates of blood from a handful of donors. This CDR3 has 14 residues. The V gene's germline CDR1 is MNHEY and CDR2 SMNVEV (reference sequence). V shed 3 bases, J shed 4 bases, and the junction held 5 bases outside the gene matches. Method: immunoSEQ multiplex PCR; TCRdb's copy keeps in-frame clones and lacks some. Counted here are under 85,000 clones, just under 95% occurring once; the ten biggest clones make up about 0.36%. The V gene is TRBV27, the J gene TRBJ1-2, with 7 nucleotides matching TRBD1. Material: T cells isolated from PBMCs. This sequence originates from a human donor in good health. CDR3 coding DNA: TGTGCCAGCAGTTTGACAGGGTTCTTCTATGGCTACACCTTC. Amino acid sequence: CASSLTGFFYGYTF.